This T cell receptor (beta chain) was documented in a study of radiation and T cells in renal cell carcinoma. Profiled with immunoSEQ multiplex PCR; TCRdb holds only in-frame clones, not every one. The table has 100,000 to 150,000 clones, roughly 80% seen once. The V and J ends lost 1 base and 7 bases respectively, with 8 bases between them. CDR1 is MGHRA, CDR2 YSYEKL, per germline. This CDR3 contains 14 residues. Regarding time point: baseline pretreatment blood. Treatment specified: 15 Gy SBRT to primary tumor, nephrectomy 4 weeks later. This clone was observed many times. Here the sequenced sample was blood, taken from a patient whose treatment included radiotherapy and nephrectomy. J is TRBJ1-6 and V is TRBV4-1; TRBD1 might be the D (5 bases). The receptor comes from a woman aged 55-69 years with renal cell carcinoma. The CDR3 bases are TGCGCCAGCAGCCAAGTGGGGCAGAATTCACCCCTCCACTTT. Residues: CASSQVGQNSPLHF.